This T cell receptor beta chain was recorded in a study of T cells in Graves' hyperthyroidism and ophthalmopathy. Study-level results: Progression to ophthalmopathy was predicted a median of 6.5 months early.

RNA transcripts yielded amplified TCR beta CDR3 regions. First-round RT-PCR with HTBI primers amplified the TCR CDR3 region. Each CDR3 protein gets one entry after TCRdb re-called the multiplex PCR reads with MiXCR. The sample records hundreds of thousands of distinct CDR3 sequences, roughly 21% being singletons. The CDR3 loop spans 14 amino acids. Germline CDR1 reads GTSNPN; CDR2 reads SVGIG (reference sequence). This clonotype was seen ten or more times. Its antigen is as yet unknown. Germline and junction disagree at one end, which may indicate a read error. Patients with uncontrolled infections, other autoimmune diseases, pregnancy or lactation were excluded.

The sequencing sample was made of blood. This TCR derives from a man aged 35 to 55 with Graves' ophthalmopathy. This chain uses TRBV30 with TRBJ2-5; a weak D match, TRBD2 (6 bases). The CDR3 loop reads CAWSVGDSQGTQYF. The CDR3 DNA reads TGTGCCTGGAGTGTAGGGGACTCCCAAGGGACCCAGTACTTC.